This T cell receptor (beta chain) was obtained from a study of blood T cell repertoires in COVID-19. Background on the study: Sites in the United States, Italy and Spain provided acute and convalescent COVID-19 samples.

Enrolled through a virtual design, the participants were between 18 and 89 years of age and came from 24 US areas. What the recovered Cohort 3 donors had was two negative PCRs, clearance, or symptom resolution. Produced via immunoSEQ multiplex PCR; TCRdb's table is partial and in-frame only. The sample yields around 170,000 clones, more than 85% seen once. This TCR derives from a woman in her forties or fifties who had recovered from COVID-19. The sequencing input was PBMCs or T cells enriched from blood (not recorded which).

The CDR3 loop is CAWSSGTFPSYNEQFF. CDR3 DNA: TGTGCCTGGAGTTCCGGGACTTTCCCTTCCTACAATGAGCAGTTCTTC. The V gene is TRBV30, the J gene TRBJ2-1; TRBD2 might be the D (6 bases). Germline V lookup: CDR1 GTSNPN, CDR2 SVGIG (reference sequence). This CDR3 spans 16 amino acids. Trimming removed 2 bases from V and 1 base from J, with 15 bases in between. The full variable domain, with the rest looked up from reference TRBV30 and TRBJ2-1, is SQTIHQWPATLVQPVGSPLSLECTVEGTSNPNLYWYRQAAGRGLQLLFYSVGIGQISSEVPQNLSASRPQDRQFILSSKKLLLSDSGFYLCAWSSGTFPSYNEQFFGPGTRLTVL.